This T cell receptor beta chain was sequenced during a study of blood T cell repertoires in COVID-19. Study information: In each case, the material was cDNA or gDNA derived from T cells, B-cell-depleted T cells, or PBMCs.

This CDR3 contains 14 residues. Germline CDR1 and CDR2: SQVTM and ANQGSEA. Deletions cut 4 bases from V and 4 bases from J, with 16 bases between. Per the original data handling: Estimated nucleated cell counts came from reference gene primer amplification. Here immunoSEQ multiplex PCR was the method, and the copy in TCRdb shows in-frame clones only, minus some. V and J calls and clone size are given by that table; D and trimming were obtained from the DNA. The sample holds a few hundred thousand clones, approximately 77% seen once. V is TRBV29-1 and J is TRBJ2-5; D might be TRBD2 (7 bases). The clonotype was recovered from an elderly woman with acute or convalescent COVID-19. The sample was peripheral blood. The CDR3: CSVAEGGGVETQYF. The CDR3 DNA is TGCAGCGTTGCGGAGGGGGGGGGAGTAGAGACCCAGTACTTC.